This T cell receptor beta chain was recorded in a study of CD4 T cell repertoires in COVID-19. Study-wide points: Several top expanded SARS-CoV-2-reactive clonotypes were shared by two or three memory subsets.

On this clone itself: Its antigen is unidentified.

These patients had recovered from COVID-19 ranging mild to severe. The memory T cells were sequenced right after ex vivo isolation, without culture. Clones were read by immunoSEQ multiplex PCR, and TCRdb kept only the in-frame ones, dropping some. The data contain approximately 75,000 clones, about 83% of them seen just once; the ten biggest clones take up 0.45% to 0.7%. V gave up 7 bases and J gave up 4 bases, with 19 bases separating them. The CDR3 spans 16 residues. Per germline, CDR1 LNHDA and CDR2 SQIVND (reference sequence). Here the sequenced sample was CD4+ T cells from peripheral blood, taken after recovery from COVID-19. The receptor's source is a human donor who had COVID-19. The chain carries TRBV19 and TRBJ2-2; either TRBD1 or TRBD2 may supply D (9 bases each). The CDR3 reads CASTLAGQGVTGELFF. As DNA, the CDR3 is TGTGCCAGTACCCTAGCGGGACAGGGTGTCACCGGGGAGCTGTTTTTT.